This TCR beta chain was identified during a study of shared clonotypes between healthy human individuals. Study as a whole: Donor composition was a couple of women and a few men, aged 18 to 49.

Generated by immunoSEQ multiplex PCR, the TCRdb table keeps only in-frame clones and is missing some. The sample has about 820,000 clones, roughly 92% seen once. Naive-designated CD8 cells lacked CD45RO, were positively enriched for CCR7, and omitted terminally differentiated effector memory CD45RA+ cells. The donors were adults (healthy and HIV-negative) with no recent acute infections or vaccinations. The CDR3 runs to 18 residues. After removal of 0 bases from V and 3 bases from J, the junction contained 10 bases not matched to a gene. CDR1 and CDR2 from the germline V gene are MGHRA and YSYEKL. This clonotype was sampled from a man aged 25-45 years in good health. The gene calls are TRBV4-1 and TRBJ2-1, with 8 bases aligning to TRBD2. Sequenced material: naive CD8+ T cells sorted from blood. CDR3 in amino acids: CASSQDALASGSYNEQFF. CDR3 bases: TGCGCCAGCAGCCAAGATGCATTGGCGAGCGGGAGCTACAATGAGCAGTTCTTC.